Presented here are 2 T cell receptor beta chains from one specimen sequenced in a study of T cell changes during pregnancy in multiple sclerosis. Clones were sequenced by immunoSEQ multiplex PCR, and TCRdb holds only the in-frame ones, with some missing. The sample holds some 40,000 clones, around nine tenths seen once. The sample was CD8+ T cells from peripheral blood mononuclear cells, taken in the first trimester of pregnancy. The origin of the receptors is a female donor with multiple sclerosis, enrolled in a pregnancy study.

This chain uses TRBV9 with TRBJ1-3; perhaps TRBD1 as D (5 bases). The CDR3 sequence is 14 residues long. Per the germline V gene, CDR1 is SGDLS and CDR2 is YYNGEE. Between the trimmed V and J ends, which lost 3 bases and 3 bases, there was a span of 10 bases. CDR3 residues: CASSATDDGNTIYF. CDR3 DNA sequence: TGTGCCAGCAGCGCGACAGATGATGGAAACACCATATATTTT.

The chain recombines TRBV7-6 with TRBJ2-7, with 8 positions matching TRBD1. The CDR3 runs to 14 residues. V trimming: 5 bases; J trimming: 6 bases; junction bases outside the gene matches: 9. Germline assignment: CDR1 SGHVS and CDR2 FNYEAQ. CDR3 region: CASSPRTGTGEQYF. DNA of the CDR3: TGTGCCAGCAGCCCCCGGACAGGGACGGGCGAGCAGTACTTC.